This T cell receptor (beta chain) originates from a study of blood T cell repertoires in COVID-19. In the original analysis: Amplification from reference gene primers served as the basis for estimated nucleated cell counts. Here immunoSEQ multiplex PCR was the method, and the copy in TCRdb shows in-frame clones only, minus some. Clone size and the V and J calls come from that table; the DNA yielded D and trimming. The sample carries more than 100,000 clones, 80% to 85% recorded once. The clonotype originates from a man in his fifties or sixties with acute or convalescent COVID-19. The sequenced sample was peripheral blood.

CDR3 sequence: CAWSPGQGLANSPLHF. The CDR3 region has the DNA TGTGCCTGGAGTCCGGGACAGGGTCTTGCTAATTCACCCCTCCACTTT. V is TRBV30 and J is TRBJ1-6, with 9 positions matching TRBD1. The CDR3 spans 16 residues. Germline V lookup: CDR1 GTSNPN, CDR2 SVGIG (reference sequence). With 2 bases clipped from V and 6 bases from J, the junction kept 8 bases outside the gene matches.